This note documents a single T cell receptor beta chain sequence. This record comes from a study of blood T cell repertoires in COVID-19. Overall study: Researchers got acute and convalescent COVID-19 samples from the United States, Italy and Spain. T cells, B-cell-depleted T cells, or PBMCs supplied cDNA or gDNA.

Trimming cost V 4 bases and J 2 bases; bases outside gene matches: 3. The length of the CDR3 is 15 residues. Looked up from germline, CDR1 is MNHNY and CDR2 is SVGAGI (reference sequence). Assay used: immunoSEQ multiplex PCR; TCRdb lists only in-frame clones, some missing. The repertoire holds about 270,000 clones, with 88% as singletons. Participant-given clinical history determined each cohort assignment. V and J are TRBV6-6 and TRBJ2-1; 9 bases line up with TRBD2. The receptor was isolated from a woman in her fifties or sixties who had recovered from COVID-19. The specimen was PBMCs or T cells enriched from blood (not recorded which). The CDR3, as DNA: TGTGCCAGCAGTTTACTAGCGGGTGCCTACAATGAGCAGTTCTTC. Translating it yields CASSLLAGAYNEQFF.